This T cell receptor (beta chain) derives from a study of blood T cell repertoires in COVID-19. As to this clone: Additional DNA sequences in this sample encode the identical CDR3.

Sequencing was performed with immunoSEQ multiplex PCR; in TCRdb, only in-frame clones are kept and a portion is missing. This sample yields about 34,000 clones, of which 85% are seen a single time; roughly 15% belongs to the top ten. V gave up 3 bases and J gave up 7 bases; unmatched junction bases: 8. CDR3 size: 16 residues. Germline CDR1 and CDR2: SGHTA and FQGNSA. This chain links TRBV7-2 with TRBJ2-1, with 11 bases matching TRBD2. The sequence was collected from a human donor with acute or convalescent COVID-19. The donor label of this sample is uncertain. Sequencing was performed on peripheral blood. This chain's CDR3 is CASSFLAGGIGNEQFF. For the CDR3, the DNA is TGTGCCAGCAGCTTTCTAGCGGGAGGAATTGGGAATGAGCAGTTCTTC. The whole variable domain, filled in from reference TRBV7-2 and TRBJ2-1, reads GAGVSQSPSNKVTEKGKDVELRCDPISGHTALYWYRQSLGQGLEFLIYFQGNSAPDKSGLPSDRFSAERTGGSVSTLTIQRTQQEDSAVYLCASSFLAGGIGNEQFFGPGTRLTVL.